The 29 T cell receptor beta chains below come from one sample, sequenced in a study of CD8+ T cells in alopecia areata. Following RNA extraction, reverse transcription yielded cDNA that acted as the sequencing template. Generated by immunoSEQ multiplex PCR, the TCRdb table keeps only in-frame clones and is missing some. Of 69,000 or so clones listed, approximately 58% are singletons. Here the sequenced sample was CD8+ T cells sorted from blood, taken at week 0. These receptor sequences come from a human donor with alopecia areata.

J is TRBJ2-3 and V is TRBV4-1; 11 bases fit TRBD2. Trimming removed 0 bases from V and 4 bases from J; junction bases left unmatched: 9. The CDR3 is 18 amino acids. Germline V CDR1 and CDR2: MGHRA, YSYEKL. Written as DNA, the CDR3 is TGCGCCAGCAGCCAAGAAGAACGGCTAGCGGGGGGCCCAGATACGCAGTATTTT. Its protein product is CASSQEERLAGGPDTQYF.

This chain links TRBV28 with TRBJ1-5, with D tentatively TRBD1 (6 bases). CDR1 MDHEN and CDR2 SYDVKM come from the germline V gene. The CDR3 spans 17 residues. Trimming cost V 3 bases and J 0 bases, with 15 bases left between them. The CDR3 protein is CASSLTGIQYSNQPQHF. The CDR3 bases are TGTGCCAGCAGTTTGACAGGTATACAATATAGCAATCAGCCCCAGCATTTT.

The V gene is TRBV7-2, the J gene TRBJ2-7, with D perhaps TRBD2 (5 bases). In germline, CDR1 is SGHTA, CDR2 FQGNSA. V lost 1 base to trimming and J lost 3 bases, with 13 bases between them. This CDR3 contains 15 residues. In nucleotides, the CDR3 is TGTGCCAGCAGCTTAGGGACTTTCGGGTTCTACGAGCAGTACTTC. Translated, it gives CASSLGTFGFYEQYF.

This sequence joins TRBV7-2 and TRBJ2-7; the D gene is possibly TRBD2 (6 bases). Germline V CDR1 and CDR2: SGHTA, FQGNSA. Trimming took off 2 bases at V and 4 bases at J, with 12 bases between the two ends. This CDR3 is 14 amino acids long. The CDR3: CASSLPGEIYEQYF. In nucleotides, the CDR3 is TGTGCCAGCAGCTTACCGGGGGAGATTTACGAGCAGTACTTC. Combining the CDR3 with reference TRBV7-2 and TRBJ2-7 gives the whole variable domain GAGVSQSPSNKVTEKGKDVELRCDPISGHTALYWYRQSLGQGLEFLIYFQGNSAPDKSGLPSDRFSAERTGGSVSTLTIQRTQQEDSAVYLCASSLPGEIYEQYFGPGTRLTVT.

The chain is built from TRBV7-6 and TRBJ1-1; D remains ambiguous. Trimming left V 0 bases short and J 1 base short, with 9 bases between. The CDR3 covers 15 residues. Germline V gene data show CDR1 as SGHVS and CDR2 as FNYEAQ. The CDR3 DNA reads TGTGCCAGCAGCTTAGCGTTACACCCGAACACTGAAGCTTTCTTT. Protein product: CASSLALHPNTEAFF.

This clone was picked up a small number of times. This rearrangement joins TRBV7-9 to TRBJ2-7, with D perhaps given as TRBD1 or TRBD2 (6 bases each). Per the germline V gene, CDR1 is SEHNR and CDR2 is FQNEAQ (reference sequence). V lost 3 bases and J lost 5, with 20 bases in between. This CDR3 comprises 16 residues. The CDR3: CASSFSPGATINEQYF. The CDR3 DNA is TGTGCCAGCAGCTTTTCTCCGGGGGCCACGATCAACGAGCAGTACTTC.

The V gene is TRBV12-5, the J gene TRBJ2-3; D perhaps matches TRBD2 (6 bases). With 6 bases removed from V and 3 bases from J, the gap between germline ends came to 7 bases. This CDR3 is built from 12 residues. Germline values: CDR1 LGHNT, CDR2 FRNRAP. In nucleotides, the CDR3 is TGTGCTAGTGGGGGACTGACAGATACGCAGTATTTT. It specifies CASGGLTDTQYF.

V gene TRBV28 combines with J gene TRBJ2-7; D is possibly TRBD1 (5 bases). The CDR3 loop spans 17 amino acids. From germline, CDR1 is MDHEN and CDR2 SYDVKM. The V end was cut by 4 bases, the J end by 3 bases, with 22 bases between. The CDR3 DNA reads TGTGCCAGCAGTTCCAATCGGGTCCTAAAGGGGATCTACGAGCAGTACTTC. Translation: CASSSNRVLKGIYEQYF. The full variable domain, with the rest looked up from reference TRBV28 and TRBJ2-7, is DVKVTQSSRYLVKRTGEKVFLECVQDMDHENMFWYRQDPGLGLRLIYFSYDVKMKEKGDIPEGYSVSREKKERFSLILESASTNQTSMYLCASSSNRVLKGIYEQYFGPGTRLTVT.

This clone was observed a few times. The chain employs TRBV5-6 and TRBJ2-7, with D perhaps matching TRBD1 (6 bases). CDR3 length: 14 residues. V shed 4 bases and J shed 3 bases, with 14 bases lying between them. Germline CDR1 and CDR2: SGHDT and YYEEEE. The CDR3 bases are TGTGCCAGCAGCCCGACAGGTGGGATCTACGAGCAGTACTTC. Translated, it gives CASSPTGGIYEQYF.

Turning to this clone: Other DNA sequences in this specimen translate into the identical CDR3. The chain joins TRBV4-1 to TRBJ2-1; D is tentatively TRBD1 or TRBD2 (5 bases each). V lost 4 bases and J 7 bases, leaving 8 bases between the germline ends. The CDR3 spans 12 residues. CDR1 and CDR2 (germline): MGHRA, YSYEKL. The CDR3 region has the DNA TGCGCCAGCAGCCCTTGGGGGAATGAGCAGTTCTTC. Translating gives CASSPWGNEQFF.

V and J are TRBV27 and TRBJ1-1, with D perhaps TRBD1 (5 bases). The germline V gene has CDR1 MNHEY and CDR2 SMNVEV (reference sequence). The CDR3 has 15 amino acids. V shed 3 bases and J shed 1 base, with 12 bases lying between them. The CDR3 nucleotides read TGTGCCAGCAGTTTGCGGGGACCCGCGAACACTGAAGCTTTCTTT. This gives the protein CASSLRGPANTEAFF.

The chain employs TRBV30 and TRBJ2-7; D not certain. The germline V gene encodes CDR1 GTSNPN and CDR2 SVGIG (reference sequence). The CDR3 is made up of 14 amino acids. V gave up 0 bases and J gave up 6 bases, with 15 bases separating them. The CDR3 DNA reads TGTGCCTGGAGTGTACACAGTCCGCCGGGCGAGCAGTACTTC. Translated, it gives CAWSVHSPPGEQYF.

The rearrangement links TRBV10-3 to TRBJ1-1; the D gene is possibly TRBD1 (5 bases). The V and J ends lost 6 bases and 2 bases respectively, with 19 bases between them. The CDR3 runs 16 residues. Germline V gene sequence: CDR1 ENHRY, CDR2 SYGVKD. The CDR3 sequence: CAIRDDPTVSNTEAFF. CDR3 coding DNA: TGTGCCATCAGGGACGACCCGACAGTTTCTAACACTGAAGCTTTCTTT.

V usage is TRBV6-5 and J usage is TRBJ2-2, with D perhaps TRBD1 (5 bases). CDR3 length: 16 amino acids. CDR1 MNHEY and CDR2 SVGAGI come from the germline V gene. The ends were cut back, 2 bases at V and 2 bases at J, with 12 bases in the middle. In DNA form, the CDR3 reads TGTGCCAGCAGTTACACTATAGACAGTAACACCGGGGAGCTGTTTTTT. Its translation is CASSYTIDSNTGELFF.

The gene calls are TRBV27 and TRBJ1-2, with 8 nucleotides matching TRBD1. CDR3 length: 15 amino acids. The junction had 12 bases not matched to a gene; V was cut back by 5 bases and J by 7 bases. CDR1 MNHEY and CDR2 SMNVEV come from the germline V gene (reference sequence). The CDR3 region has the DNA TGTGCCAGCAGTCGCAAGACAGGGGCGAGGAGTGGCTACACCTTC. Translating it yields CASSRKTGARSGYTF.

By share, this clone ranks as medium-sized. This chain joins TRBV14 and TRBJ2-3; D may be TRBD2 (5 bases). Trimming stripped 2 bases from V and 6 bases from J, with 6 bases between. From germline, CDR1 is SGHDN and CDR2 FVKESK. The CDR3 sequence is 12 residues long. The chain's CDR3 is CASSQPGDTQYF. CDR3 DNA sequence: TGTGCCAGCAGCCAACCGGGGGATACGCAGTATTTT.

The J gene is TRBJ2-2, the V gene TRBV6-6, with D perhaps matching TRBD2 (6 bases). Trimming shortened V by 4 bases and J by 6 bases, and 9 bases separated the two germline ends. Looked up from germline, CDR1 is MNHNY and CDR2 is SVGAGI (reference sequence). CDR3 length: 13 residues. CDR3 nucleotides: TGTGCCAGCAGTTTCGGAGGGGCCGGGGAGCTGTTTTTT. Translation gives CASSFGGAGELFF.

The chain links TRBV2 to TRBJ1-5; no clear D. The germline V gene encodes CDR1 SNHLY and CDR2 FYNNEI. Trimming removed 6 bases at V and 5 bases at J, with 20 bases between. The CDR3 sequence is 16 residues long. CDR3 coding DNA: TGTGCCAGCAGCGGTGTACGGCGGACGGGCGATCAGCCCCAGCATTTT. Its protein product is CASSGVRRTGDQPQHF.

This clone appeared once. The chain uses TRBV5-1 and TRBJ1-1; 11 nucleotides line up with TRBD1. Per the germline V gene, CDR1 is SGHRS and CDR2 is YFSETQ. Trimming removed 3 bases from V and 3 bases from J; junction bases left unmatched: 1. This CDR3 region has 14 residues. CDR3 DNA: TGCGCCAGCAGCTGGACAGGGGGCGACACTGAAGCTTTCTTT. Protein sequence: CASSWTGGDTEAFF.

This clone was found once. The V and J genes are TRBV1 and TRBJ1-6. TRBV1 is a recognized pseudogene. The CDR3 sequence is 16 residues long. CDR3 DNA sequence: TGCACCAGCAGCCTCCTTCACTGGAGAGATAATTCACCCCTCCACTTT. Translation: CTSSLLHWRDNSPLHF.

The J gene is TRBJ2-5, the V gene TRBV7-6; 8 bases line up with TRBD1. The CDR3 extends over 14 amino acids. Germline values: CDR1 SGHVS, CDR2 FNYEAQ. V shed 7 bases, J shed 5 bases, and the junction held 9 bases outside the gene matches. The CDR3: CASTMTGEEETQYF. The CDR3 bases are TGTGCCAGCACCATGACAGGGGAGGAGGAGACCCAGTACTTC.

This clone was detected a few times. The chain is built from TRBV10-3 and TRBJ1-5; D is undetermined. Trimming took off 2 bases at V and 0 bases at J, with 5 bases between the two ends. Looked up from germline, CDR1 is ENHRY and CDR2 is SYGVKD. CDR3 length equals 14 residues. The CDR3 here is CAISEGFSNQPQHF. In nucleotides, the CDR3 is TGTGCCATCAGTGAGGGATTTAGCAATCAGCCCCAGCATTTT.

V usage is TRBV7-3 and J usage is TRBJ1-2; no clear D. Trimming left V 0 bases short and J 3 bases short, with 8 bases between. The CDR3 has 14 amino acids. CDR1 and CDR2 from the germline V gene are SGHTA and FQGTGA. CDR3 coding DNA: TGTGCCAGCAGCTTAACCGGCAATGACTATGGCTACACCTTC. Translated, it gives CASSLTGNDYGYTF.

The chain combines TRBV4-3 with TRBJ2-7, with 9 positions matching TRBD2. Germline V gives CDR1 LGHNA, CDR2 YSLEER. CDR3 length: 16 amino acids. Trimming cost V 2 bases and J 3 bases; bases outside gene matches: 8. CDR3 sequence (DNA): TGCGCCAGCAGCCAAAGAAGCGGGAGGTATGACTACGAGCAGTACTTC. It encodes CASSQRSGRYDYEQYF.

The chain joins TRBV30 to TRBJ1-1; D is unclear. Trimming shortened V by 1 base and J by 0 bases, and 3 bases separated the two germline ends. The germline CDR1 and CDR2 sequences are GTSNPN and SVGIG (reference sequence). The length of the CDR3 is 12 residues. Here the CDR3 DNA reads TGTGCCTGGAGTGCGGTGAACACTGAAGCTTTCTTT. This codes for CAWSAVNTEAFF.

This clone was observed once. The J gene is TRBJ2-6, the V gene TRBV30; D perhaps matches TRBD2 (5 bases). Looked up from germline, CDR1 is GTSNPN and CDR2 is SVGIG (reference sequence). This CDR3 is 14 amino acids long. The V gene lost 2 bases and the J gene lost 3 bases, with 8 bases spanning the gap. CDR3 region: CAWSMGSGANVLTF. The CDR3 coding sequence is TGTGCCTGGAGTATGGGGAGTGGGGCCAACGTCCTGACTTTC.

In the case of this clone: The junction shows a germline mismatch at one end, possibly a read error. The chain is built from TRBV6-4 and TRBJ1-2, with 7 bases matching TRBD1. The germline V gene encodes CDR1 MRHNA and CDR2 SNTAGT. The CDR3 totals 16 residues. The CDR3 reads CASSYSTGAGGSGYTF. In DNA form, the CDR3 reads TGTGCCAGCAGTTACTCAACAGGGGCTGGCGGGTCTGGCTACACCTTC.

The CDR3 protein is CASGESSMNEQYF. CDR3 nucleotide sequence: TGTGCCTCCGGGGAGAGTTCTATGAACGAGCAGTACTTC. This chain links TRBV19 with TRBJ2-7; perhaps TRBD2 as D (5 bases). V shed 11 bases and J shed 5 bases, with 19 bases lying between them. CDR1 is LNHDA, CDR2 SQIVND, per germline (reference sequence). CDR3 length: 13 amino acids.

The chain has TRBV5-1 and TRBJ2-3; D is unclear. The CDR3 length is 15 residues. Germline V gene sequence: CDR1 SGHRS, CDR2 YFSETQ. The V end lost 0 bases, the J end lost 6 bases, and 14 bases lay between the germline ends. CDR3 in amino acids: CASSLALPPDDTQYF. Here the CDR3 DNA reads TGCGCCAGCAGCTTGGCGCTCCCTCCCGACGATACGCAGTATTTT.